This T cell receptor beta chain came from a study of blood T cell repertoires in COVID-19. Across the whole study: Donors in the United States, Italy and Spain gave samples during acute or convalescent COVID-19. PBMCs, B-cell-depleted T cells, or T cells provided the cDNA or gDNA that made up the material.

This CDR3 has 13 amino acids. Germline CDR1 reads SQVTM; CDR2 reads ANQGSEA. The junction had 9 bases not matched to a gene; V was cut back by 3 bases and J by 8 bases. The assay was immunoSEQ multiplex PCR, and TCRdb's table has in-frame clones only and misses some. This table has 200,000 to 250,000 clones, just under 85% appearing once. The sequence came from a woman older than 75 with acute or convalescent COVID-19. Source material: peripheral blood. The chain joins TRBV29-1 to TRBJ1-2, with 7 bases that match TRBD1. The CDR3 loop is CSVERQGREGYTF. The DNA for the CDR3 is TGCAGCGTTGAGCGACAGGGCCGGGAAGGCTACACCTTC.